These 14 T cell receptor beta chains came from one sample sequenced in a study of T cell responses to AZD1222 COVID-19 vaccine. Sequenced by immunoSEQ multiplex PCR; TCRdb stores in-frame clones only, minus some. The data hold some 130,000 clones, with about 93% observed a single time. The input for sequencing was peripheral blood, taken on day 0 of AZD1222 vaccination. These TCRs come from an adult in good health.

The chain employs TRBV30 and TRBJ1-6; 11 bases align to TRBD1. V was pared by 5 bases and J by 2 bases, with 8 bases of the junction left unmatched. This CDR3 is 17 amino acids long. In germline, CDR1 is GTSNPN, CDR2 SVGIG (reference sequence). Here the CDR3 DNA reads TGTGCCTGGGCCCAGGGACAGGGGGAACCCTATAATTCACCCCTCCACTTT. This codes for CAWAQGQGEPYNSPLHF.

V and J are TRBV6-1 and TRBJ2-5; possibly TRBD1 for D (5 bases). This CDR3 spans 16 amino acids. CDR1 MNHNS and CDR2 SASEGT come from the germline V gene. Trimming removed 4 bases at V and 0 bases at J, with 15 bases between. CDR3 nucleotide sequence: TGTGCCAGCAGTGCTTCTCCGACGGACAACCAAGAGACCCAGTACTTC. Amino acid sequence: CASSASPTDNQETQYF.

This chain uses TRBV18 with TRBJ1-3, with TRBD1 matching over 7 bases. Looked up from germline, CDR1 is KGHSH and CDR2 is LQKENI. V lost 3 bases, J lost 0 bases, and 8 bases stayed unmatched. This CDR3 spans 17 amino acids. The CDR3 protein is CASSPLPGQPSGNTIYF. CDR3 bases: TGTGCCAGCTCACCGCTTCCGGGACAGCCCTCTGGAAACACCATATATTTT.

The gene calls are TRBV7-3 and TRBJ2-1, with D perhaps TRBD2 (5 bases). Germline V gene lookup returns CDR1 SGHTA and CDR2 FQGTGA. Deletions cut 1 base from V and 0 bases from J, with 16 bases between. The CDR3 loop spans 18 amino acids. CDR3 in amino acids: CASSLRGGSVDSYNEQFF. Written as DNA, the CDR3 is TGTGCCAGCAGCTTAAGGGGTGGTAGCGTCGACTCCTACAATGAGCAGTTCTTC.

The rearrangement links TRBV18 to TRBJ1-5; D gene uncertain. The germline gives CDR1 KGHSH, CDR2 LQKENI. Trimming removed 1 base at V and 6 bases at J, with 10 bases between. The CDR3 spans 14 residues. The CDR3, as DNA: TGTGCCAGCTCACCACGTTCAGCGGGTCAGCCCCAGCATTTT. Residues: CASSPRSAGQPQHF. Using reference TRBV18 and TRBJ1-5 for the parts outside the CDR3, the full variable domain is NAGVMQNPRHLVRRRGQEARLRCSPMKGHSHVYWYRQLPEEGLKFMVYLQKENIIDESGMPKERFSAEFPKEGPSILRIQQVVRGDSAAYFCASSPRSAGQPQHFGDGTRLSIL.

The genes are TRBV24-1 and TRBJ1-5, with a possible D match to TRBD1 (6 bases). V lost 4 bases and J lost 3, with 9 bases in between. Germline V gene lookup returns CDR1 KGHDR and CDR2 SFDVKD. The CDR3 contains 14 residues. As DNA, the CDR3 is TGTGCCACCAGTGACGACAGGTACAATCAGCCCCAGCATTTT. Translated: CATSDDRYNQPQHF.

The rearrangement uses TRBV4-1 and TRBJ1-1; D perhaps matches TRBD1 (5 bases). Per the germline V gene, CDR1 is MGHRA and CDR2 is YSYEKL. Trimming pared 1 base from V and 1 base from J, leaving 13 bases between. CDR3 size: 16 residues. CDR3: CASSQVAGIQNTEAFF. As DNA, the CDR3 is TGCGCCAGCAGCCAAGTGGCAGGGATTCAGAACACTGAAGCTTTCTTT.

This sequence joins TRBV5-1 and TRBJ1-4; 10 positions agree with TRBD1. Germline assignment: CDR1 SGHRS and CDR2 YFSETQ. The CDR3 is made up of 15 amino acids. The trim removed 4 bases at V and 6 bases at J, leaving 6 bases unmatched. CDR3 loop: CASSLSGTGDEKLFF. For the CDR3, the DNA is TGCGCCAGCAGCCTTAGCGGGACAGGGGATGAAAAACTGTTTTTT.

The chain joins TRBV29-1 to TRBJ2-3; TRBD1 matches 9 bases. The CDR3 totals 14 residues. CDR1 is SQVTM, CDR2 ANQGSEA, per germline. Germline trimming cut 4 bases from V and 3 bases from J; bases unmatched to any gene: 5. CDR3 DNA sequence: TGCAGCGTTGGGTGGACAGGGGTTACAGATACGCAGTATTTT. Translating it yields CSVGWTGVTDTQYF.

The chain combines TRBV6-6 with TRBJ2-3; maybe TRBD2 (5 bases). This CDR3 is built from 15 residues. The germline V gene encodes CDR1 MNHNY and CDR2 SVGAGI (reference sequence). V lost 5 bases and J 0 bases, leaving 12 bases between the germline ends. The CDR3 bases are TGTGCCAGCAGTGGCGGACTCCCTAGCACAGATACGCAGTATTTT. Translated: CASSGGLPSTDTQYF.

This sequence joins TRBV6-5 and TRBJ2-7, with 9 positions matching TRBD1. This CDR3 contains 14 residues. V gave up 4 bases and J gave up 7 bases; unmatched junction bases: 8. From germline, CDR1 is MNHEY and CDR2 SVGAGI. The CDR3 coding sequence is TGTGCCAGCAGTTTCAAGGACAGGGGTGGTGAGCAGTACTTC. Encoded protein: CASSFKDRGGEQYF.

The table lists this clone with a few counts. The chain is built from TRBV28 and TRBJ2-7, with 9 bases aligning to TRBD1. The J segment lost 1 base and the V segment lost 6 bases, leaving 7 bases of the junction unmatched. The CDR3 is 15 amino acids. Germline CDR1 reads MDHEN; CDR2 reads SYDVKM. CDR3 in amino acids: CASSSPTGGSYEQYF. CDR3 in DNA: TGTGCCAGCAGCTCACCGACAGGGGGATCCTACGAGCAGTACTTC. The variable domain in full, completed from reference TRBV28 and TRBJ2-7, reads DVKVTQSSRYLVKRTGEKVFLECVQDMDHENMFWYRQDPGLGLRLIYFSYDVKMKEKGDIPEGYSVSREKKERFSLILESASTNQTSMYLCASSSPTGGSYEQYFGPGTRLTVT.

This chain uses TRBV6-2 or TRBV6-3 with TRBJ2-7; 8 bases fit TRBD1. The germline V gene has CDR1 MNHEY and CDR2 SVGEGT. CDR3 length equals 14 residues. The junction had 8 bases not matched to a gene; V was cut back by 5 bases and J by 5 bases. The CDR3 here is CASSPPGTGDEQYF. The CDR3 DNA is TGTGCCAGCAGTCCCCCCGGGACAGGTGACGAGCAGTACTTC.

This clone was picked up one time. V is TRBV27 and J is TRBJ2-1; D is undetermined. Germline assignment: CDR1 MNHEY and CDR2 SMNVEV (reference sequence). The CDR3 has 12 residues. Trimming left V 5 bases short and J 2 bases short, with 4 bases between. Here the CDR3 DNA reads TGTGCCAGCAGTCCAACCTACAATGAGCAGTTCTTC. Amino acid sequence: CASSPTYNEQFF.